This T cell receptor (beta chain) comes out of a study of blood T cell repertoires in COVID-19. Study overall: Acute and convalescent COVID-19 specimens originated in the United States, Italy and Spain. Nucleic acid was either cDNA or gDNA, and it came from T cells, B-cell-depleted T cells, or PBMCs.

Per the authors' pipeline: Amplifying reference gene primers gave estimates of nucleated cell counts. The table came from immunoSEQ multiplex PCR; TCRdb's copy has only in-frame clones and leaves some out. The V and J calls and the clone size are those of that table, but D and trimming were determined from the DNA. The table has 200,000 to 250,000 clones, 83% seen once. Deletions cut 5 bases from V and 4 bases from J, with 10 bases between. Looked up from germline, CDR1 is LNHDA and CDR2 is SQIVND (reference sequence). This CDR3 spans 13 amino acids. Sequencing input: peripheral blood. The chain links TRBV19 to TRBJ2-3; D is ambiguous. The source is a man aged 50 to 60 with active or convalescent COVID-19. CDR3 residues: CASSGAGADTQYF. The CDR3 bases are TGTGCCAGTAGTGGAGCTGGTGCAGATACGCAGTATTTT.